This T cell receptor beta chain was obtained from a study of T cell responses to AZD1222 COVID-19 vaccine. Whole-study findings and limits: Clonal diversity was possibly underestimated, and the donors were mostly white British, with more females.

Repertoires were generated with immunoSEQ multiplex PCR, while TCRdb's copy carries only in-frame clones and drops some. The sample shows 100,000 to 150,000 clones, more than 80% of them seen only once. Germline lookup yields CDR1 GTSNPN and CDR2 SVGIG (reference sequence). CDR3 length equals 12 residues. The V gene lost 3 bases and the J gene lost 12 bases, with 15 bases spanning the gap. About this clone itself: The antigen remains undetermined.

This receptor was obtained from an adult in good health. Source: peripheral blood, taken on day 0 of AZD1222 vaccination. This chain uses TRBV30 with TRBJ2-1; D is undetermined. CDR3 sequence reads: CAWSEHRRGQFF. For the CDR3, the DNA is TGTGCCTGGAGCGAACACCGCCGTGGGCAGTTCTTC.